This TCR beta chain was identified during a study of radiotherapy plus CTLA-4 blockade in lung cancer. Whole-study findings and limits: The best prediction of response reportedly came from early blood T cell clone dynamics, with interferon-beta. Peripheral blood showed expansion of tumor-derived TCR clones after radiotherapy and ipilimumab.

Only in-frame clones appear in the TCRdb table, and some are missing; sequencing was by immunoSEQ multiplex PCR. Here the sample spans about 90,000 clones, approximately 82% being singletons. The germline gives CDR1 WSHSY, CDR2 SAAADI. The CDR3 length is 16 residues. V trimming: 4 bases; J trimming: 4 bases; junction bases outside the gene matches: 5. This clone occurred a few times. Its antigen is unidentified. The sample consisted of peripheral blood, taken from a patient treated with radiotherapy plus ipilimumab. The receptor was isolated from a human donor with non-small cell lung cancer that progressed on radiotherapy plus ipilimumab. This chain joins TRBV10-2 and TRBJ2-7; 15 bases are a match to TRBD2. The CDR3 DNA follows: TGCGCCAGCAGTGGGACTAGCGGGAGGGCCTGGTACGAGCAGTACTTC. Protein sequence: CASSGTSGRAWYEQYF.